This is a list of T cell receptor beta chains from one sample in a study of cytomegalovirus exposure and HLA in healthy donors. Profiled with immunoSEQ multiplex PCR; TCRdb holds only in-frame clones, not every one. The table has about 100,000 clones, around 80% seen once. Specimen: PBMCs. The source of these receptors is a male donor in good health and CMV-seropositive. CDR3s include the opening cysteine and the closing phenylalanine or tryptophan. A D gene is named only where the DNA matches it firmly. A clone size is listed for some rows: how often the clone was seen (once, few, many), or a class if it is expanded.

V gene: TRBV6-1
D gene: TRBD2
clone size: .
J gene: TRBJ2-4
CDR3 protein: CASDGGAEKNIQYF
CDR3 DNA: TGTGCCAGCGACGGGGGGGCGGAGAAAAACATTCAGTACTTC

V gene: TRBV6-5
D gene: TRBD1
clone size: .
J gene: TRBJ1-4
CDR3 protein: CASSRGPDRGEKLFF
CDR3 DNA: TGTGCCAGCAGCCGCGGTCCTGACAGGGGTGAAAAACTGTTTTTT

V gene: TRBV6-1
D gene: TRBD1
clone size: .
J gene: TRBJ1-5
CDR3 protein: CASSENRGQPQHF
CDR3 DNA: TGTGCCAGCAGTGAAAACAGGGGTCAGCCCCAGCATTTT

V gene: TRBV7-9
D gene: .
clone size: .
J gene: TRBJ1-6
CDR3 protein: CASSLQGQGNSPLHF
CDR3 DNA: TGTGCCAGCAGCTTACAGGGGCAGGGGAATTCACCCCTCCACTTT

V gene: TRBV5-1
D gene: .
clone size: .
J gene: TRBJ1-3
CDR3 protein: CASSLYPGIHSGNTIYF
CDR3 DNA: TGCGCCAGCAGCTTGTATCCCGGGATCCACTCTGGAAACACCATATATTTT

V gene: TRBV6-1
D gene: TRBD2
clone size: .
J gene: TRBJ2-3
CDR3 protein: CASSLAGGNTDTQYF
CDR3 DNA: TGTGCCAGCAGTTTAGCGGGGGGCAACACAGATACGCAGTATTTT

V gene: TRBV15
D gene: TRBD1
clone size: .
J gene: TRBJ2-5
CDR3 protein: CATSMGQGETQYF
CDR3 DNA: TGTGCCACCAGCATGGGACAGGGAGAGACCCAGTACTTC

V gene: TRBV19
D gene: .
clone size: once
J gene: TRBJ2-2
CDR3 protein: CASSIDLGVRVGSGELFF
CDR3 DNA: TGTGCCAGTAGTATAGATCTTGGGGTCAGGGTGGGTTCCGGGGAGCTGTTTTTT

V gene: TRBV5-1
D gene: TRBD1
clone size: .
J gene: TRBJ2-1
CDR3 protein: CASSLTFQPGQGYNEQFF
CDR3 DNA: TGCGCCAGCAGCTTGACCTTTCAACCGGGACAGGGCTACAATGAGCAGTTCTTC

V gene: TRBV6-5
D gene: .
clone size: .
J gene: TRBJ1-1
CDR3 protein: CAIGRGAEAFF
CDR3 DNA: TGTGCCATCGGGCGCGGGGCTGAAGCTTTCTTT

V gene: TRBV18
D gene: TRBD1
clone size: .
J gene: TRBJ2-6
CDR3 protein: CASSPYSGQGSGANVLTF
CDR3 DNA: TGTGCCAGCTCACCATATTCGGGACAGGGATCTGGGGCCAACGTCCTGACTTTC

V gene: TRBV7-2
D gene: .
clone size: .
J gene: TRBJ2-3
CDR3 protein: CASSLAWQTDTQYF
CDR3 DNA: TGTGCCAGCAGCTTAGCCTGGCAGACAGATACGCAGTATTTT

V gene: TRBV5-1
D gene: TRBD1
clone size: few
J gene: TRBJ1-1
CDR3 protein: CASSLGTGHLGTEAFF
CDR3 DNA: TGCGCCAGCAGCTTGGGGACAGGCCATTTGGGGACTGAAGCTTTCTTT

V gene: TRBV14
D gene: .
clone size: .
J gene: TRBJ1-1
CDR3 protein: CASSQDEKRNTEAFF
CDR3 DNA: TGTGCCAGCAGCCAAGACGAGAAACGGAACACTGAAGCTTTCTTT

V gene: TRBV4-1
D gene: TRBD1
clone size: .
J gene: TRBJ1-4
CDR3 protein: CASSQPGQGNEKLFF
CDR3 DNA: TGCGCCAGCAGCCAGCCGGGACAGGGGAATGAAAAACTGTTTTTT

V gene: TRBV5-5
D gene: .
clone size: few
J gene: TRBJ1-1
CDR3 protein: CASSLRGGAFF
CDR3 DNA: TGTGCCAGCAGCTTGAGAGGGGGAGCTTTCTTT

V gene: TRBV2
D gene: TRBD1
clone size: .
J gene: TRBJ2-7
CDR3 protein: CASRRRSGTDAYEQYF
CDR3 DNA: TGTGCCAGCAGAAGGAGGTCCGGGACAGATGCCTACGAGCAGTACTTC

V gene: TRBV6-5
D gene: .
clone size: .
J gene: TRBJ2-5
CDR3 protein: CASSYSRPEVAETQYF
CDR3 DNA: TGTGCCAGCAGTTACTCGAGGCCCGAGGTCGCAGAGACCCAGTACTTC

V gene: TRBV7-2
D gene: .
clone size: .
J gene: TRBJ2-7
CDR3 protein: CASSLTRYYEQYF
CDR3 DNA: TGTGCCAGCAGCTTGACTAGATACTACGAGCAGTACTTC

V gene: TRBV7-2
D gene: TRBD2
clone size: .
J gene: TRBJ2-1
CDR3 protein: CASSLVAGGYNEQFF
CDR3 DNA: TGTGCCAGCAGCTTAGTGGCGGGGGGTTACAATGAGCAGTTCTTC

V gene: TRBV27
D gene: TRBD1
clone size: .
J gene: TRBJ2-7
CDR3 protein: CASSSSSGQGLYEQYF
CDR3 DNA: TGTGCCAGCAGTTCGAGCTCGGGACAGGGATTGTACGAGCAGTACTTC

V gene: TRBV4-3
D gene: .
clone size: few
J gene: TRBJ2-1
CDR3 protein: CASSHDPAQRNNEQFF
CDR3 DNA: TGCGCCAGCAGCCATGATCCGGCTCAGAGGAACAATGAGCAGTTCTTC